The 32 T cell receptor beta chains given below trace back to one sample, sequenced in a study of T cell responses to AZD1222 COVID-19 vaccine. Clones were read by immunoSEQ multiplex PCR, and TCRdb kept only the in-frame ones, dropping some. The sample holds roughly 150,000 clones, 80% to 90% seen once. The source was peripheral blood, collected after recovery from COVID-19. These receptors came from an adult who had recovered from COVID-19.

This rearrangement joins TRBV28 to TRBJ2-7; D perhaps matches TRBD1 (6 bases). This CDR3 has 13 amino acids. Looked up from germline, CDR1 is MDHEN and CDR2 is SYDVKM. Trimming took off 5 bases at V and 0 bases at J, with 8 bases between the two ends. CDR3 in amino acids: CASSRGNSYEQYF. CDR3 nucleotide sequence: TGTGCCAGCAGTAGGGGGAACTCCTACGAGCAGTACTTC.

The chain employs TRBV10-1 and TRBJ1-5; a weak D match, TRBD1 (6 bases). V lost 0 bases and J 8 bases, leaving 14 bases between the germline ends. Germline-derived CDR1 and CDR2 are WNHNN and SYGVQD (reference sequence). This CDR3 is built from 15 residues. The CDR3: CASSESLAEGEPQHF. The DNA for the CDR3 is TGCGCCAGCAGTGAGTCCCTCGCGGAGGGGGAGCCCCAGCATTTT.

CDR3 sequence reads: CATKSTGASYEQYF. Here the CDR3 DNA reads TGTGCCACCAAATCCACAGGGGCCTCCTACGAGCAGTACTTC. This chain joins TRBV2 and TRBJ2-7; TRBD1 matches at 7 bases. Germline CDR1 reads SNHLY; CDR2 reads FYNNEI. CDR3 length equals 14 residues. The J segment lost 0 bases and the V segment lost 10 bases, leaving 9 bases of the junction unmatched.

The chain joins TRBV27 to TRBJ2-1; no clear D. CDR3 size: 16 residues. V was clipped by 4 bases and J by 0 bases, with 13 bases between them. The germline CDR1 and CDR2 sequences are MNHEY and SMNVEV (reference sequence). CDR3 loop: CASSSVTGFSYNEQFF. The DNA of the CDR3 is TGTGCCAGCAGTTCCGTTACCGGTTTCTCCTACAATGAGCAGTTCTTC.

The chain has TRBV12-3 or TRBV12-4 and TRBJ2-2; no clear D gene. Between the trimmed V and J ends, which lost 1 base and 6 bases, there was a span of 6 bases. The CDR3 runs 13 residues. The DNA for the CDR3 is TGTGCCAGCAGTTTAGTGTCTCCCGGGGAGCTGTTTTTT. Protein product: CASSLVSPGELFF.

J is TRBJ1-2 and V is TRBV27; D possibly corresponds to TRBD1 (5 bases). This CDR3 comprises 14 residues. Trimming shortened V by 2 bases and J by 7 bases, and 14 bases separated the two germline ends. Germline lookup yields CDR1 MNHEY and CDR2 SMNVEV (reference sequence). The CDR3 bases are TGTGCCAGCAGTTTAGGGGCTCGCGTGGGTGGCTACACCTTC. Amino acid sequence: CASSLGARVGGYTF.

The chain is built from TRBV14 and TRBJ1-1; 8 bases line up with TRBD1. Germline lookup yields CDR1 SGHDN and CDR2 FVKESK. J lost 9 bases, V lost 2 bases, and 8 bases had no gene match. There are 14 residues in the CDR3. Written as DNA, the CDR3 is TGTGCCAGCAGCCAATCCAGGGGGCTGCCACAAGCTTTCTTT. This encodes CASSQSRGLPQAFF.

The rearrangement links TRBV19 to TRBJ2-3, with D maybe TRBD2 (5 bases). CDR3 length equals 13 residues. The germline gives CDR1 LNHDA, CDR2 SQIVND (reference sequence). V gave up 1 base and J gave up 8 bases, with 10 bases separating them. In nucleotides, the CDR3 is TGTGCCAGTAGTATAGGGTACCGGGGTACGCAGTATTTT. The encoded protein is CASSIGYRGTQYF.

The CDR3 DNA follows: TGCAGTGCTAGTGATAGTATTCTTGGATCGGACACCATATATTTT. Amino acids: CSASDSILGSDTIYF. The genes are TRBV20-1 and TRBJ1-3; D not resolved. The germline V and J ends were trimmed by 3 bases and 8 bases, with 20 bases remaining between them. Germline loops: CDR1 DFQATT, CDR2 SNEGSKA (reference sequence). The CDR3 runs to 15 residues.

V gene TRBV3-1 (or the pseudogene TRBV3-2) combines with J gene TRBJ2-1; 7 bases are shared with TRBD2. This CDR3 region has 13 residues. V shed 2 bases and J 10 bases; nucleotides not matched to a gene: 5. Germline CDR1 reads LGHDT; CDR2 reads YNNKEL (reference sequence). CDR3 DNA: TGTGCCAGCAGCCAATCATCTAGCGGCGAGCAGTTCTTC. Its translation is CASSQSSSGEQFF.

This clone has more than one count but fewer than ten. J is TRBJ2-7 and V is TRBV27; D is perhaps TRBD1 or TRBD2 (5 bases each). CDR3 size: 12 residues. The germline V and J ends were trimmed by 4 bases and 7 bases, with 11 bases remaining between them. The germline V gene has CDR1 MNHEY and CDR2 SMNVEV (reference sequence). In DNA, the CDR3 is TGTGCCAGCAGTTGGGGGTCTGGGGAGCAGTACTTC. Translation: CASSWGSGEQYF.

The CDR3 nucleotides are TGTGCCAGCAGCTTGGCTGACTCTGGAGCGACCCAGTACTTC. It yields the protein CASSLADSGATQYF. This rearrangement joins TRBV5-4 to TRBJ2-5; D not resolved. V lost 0 bases and J lost 7, with 13 bases in between. CDR1 and CDR2 from the germline V gene are SGHNT and YYREEE (reference sequence). CDR3 size: 14 residues.

This chain connects TRBV5-1 to TRBJ2-5, with D perhaps TRBD2 (5 bases). Germline assignment: CDR1 SGHRS and CDR2 YFSETQ. V shed 2 bases and J shed 5 bases, with 10 bases lying between them. The CDR3 runs 13 residues. CDR3 loop: CASSFGSEETQYF. CDR3 nucleotide sequence: TGCGCCAGCAGCTTTGGTAGCGAGGAGACCCAGTACTTC.

The gene calls are TRBV28 and TRBJ1-1; D is possibly TRBD1 (5 bases). Looked up from germline, CDR1 is MDHEN and CDR2 is SYDVKM. The CDR3 covers 14 residues. The V end was cut by 6 bases, the J end by 6 bases, with 17 bases between. DNA of the CDR3: TGTGCCAGCAGCGGGGGTTCATACTACTCTGAAGCTTTCTTT. Protein product: CASSGGSYYSEAFF.

The chain uses TRBV4-2 and TRBJ2-2, with a weak D call TRBD2 (6 bases). V was trimmed by 7 bases and J by 0 bases, leaving 18 bases between them. From germline, CDR1 is LGHNA and CDR2 YNFKEQ. The CDR3 is made up of 17 amino acids. The DNA of the CDR3 is TGTGCCAGCAAAGGATCGATACTAGCAGCGAACACCGGGGAGCTGTTTTTT. This translates into CASKGSILAANTGELFF.

This clone was found a few times. The chain joins TRBV28 to TRBJ1-2, with D possibly being TRBD1 (5 bases). The germline CDR1 and CDR2 sequences are MDHEN and SYDVKM. CDR3 size: 15 residues. V lost 5 bases to trimming and J lost 5 bases, with 18 bases between them. DNA for the CDR3: TGTGCCAGCAGTCTCAGGGCCCCACCAGGGTATGGCTACACCTTC. Its protein product is CASSLRAPPGYGYTF.

This clone appeared once. The chain carries TRBV11-3 and TRBJ2-7; a weak D match, TRBD1 (5 bases). V was trimmed by 5 bases and J by 1 base, leaving 12 bases between them. This CDR3 comprises 14 residues. Germline-derived CDR1 and CDR2 are SGHNT and YENEEA. CDR3: CASSRDSFSYEQYF. CDR3 DNA sequence: TGTGCCAGCAGCCGCGACAGTTTTTCCTACGAGCAGTACTTC.

The chain employs TRBV5-4 and TRBJ2-3; 7 bases line up with TRBD1. CDR1 is SGHNT and CDR2 is YYREEE in the germline V gene (reference sequence). CDR3 size: 16 residues. J lost 2 bases, V lost 4 bases, and 10 bases had no gene match. Here the CDR3 reads CASSVDRVRVTDTQYF. Here the CDR3 DNA reads TGTGCCAGCAGCGTAGACAGGGTGAGGGTCACAGATACGCAGTATTTT.

The chain couples TRBV5-4 to TRBJ2-7, with TRBD2 as a possible D gene (5 bases). Germline V CDR1 and CDR2: SGHNT, YYREEE (reference sequence). The CDR3 covers 14 residues. V was clipped by 4 bases and J by 0 bases, with 11 bases between them. CDR3 nucleotides: TGTGCCAGCAGCGAAGGAGGATTCTCCTACGAGCAGTACTTC. It encodes CASSEGGFSYEQYF. Complete variable domain (other parts from reference TRBV5-4 and TRBJ2-7): ETGVTQSPTHLIKTRGQQVTLRCSSQSGHNTVSWYQQALGQGPQFIFQYYREEENGRGNFPPRFSGLQFPNYSSELNVNALELDDSALYLCASSEGGFSYEQYFGPGTRLTVT.

The J gene is TRBJ2-7, the V gene TRBV28; the match to TRBD1 covers 11 bases. V dropped 3 bases and J dropped 0; count of bases not matched to a gene: 16. The germline gives CDR1 MDHEN, CDR2 SYDVKM. The CDR3 extends over 20 amino acids. The chain's CDR3 is CASSFLSVGQGVQDSYEQYF. The DNA for the CDR3 is TGTGCCAGCAGTTTTCTTTCGGTGGGACAGGGGGTTCAAGACTCCTACGAGCAGTACTTC.

CDR3 in amino acids: CASRVLNTGELFF. DNA for the CDR3: TGTGCCAGCAGAGTTTTGAACACCGGGGAGCTGTTTTTT. V gene TRBV6-5 combines with J gene TRBJ2-2; no clear D gene. This CDR3 comprises 13 residues. Germline lookup yields CDR1 MNHEY and CDR2 SVGAGI. The V end was cut by 6 bases, the J end by 1 base, with 6 bases between.

The V gene is TRBV4-1, the J gene TRBJ1-5, with a possible D match to TRBD1 (6 bases). Per germline, CDR1 MGHRA and CDR2 YSYEKL. V lost 1 base, J lost 7 bases, and 17 bases lay in between. The CDR3 extends over 16 amino acids. The CDR3 coding sequence is TGCGCCAGCAGCCAAGGGACAGCTTCCCAATCCCAGCCCCAGCATTTT. Translation: CASSQGTASQSQPQHF.

The CDR3 DNA is TGTGCCTGGAGTGCAGACGGAGCTTCAACTAATGAAAAACTGTTTTTT. Its protein product is CAWSADGASTNEKLFF. This chain uses TRBV30 with TRBJ1-4; D is ambiguous. The germline CDR1 and CDR2 sequences are GTSNPN and SVGIG (reference sequence). CDR3 length: 16 residues. Trimming stripped 1 base from V and 0 bases from J, with 12 bases between. The variable domain in full, completed from reference TRBV30 and TRBJ1-4, reads SQTIHQWPATLVQPVGSPLSLECTVEGTSNPNLYWYRQAAGRGLQLLFYSVGIGQISSEVPQNLSASRPQDRQFILSSKKLLLSDSGFYLCAWSADGASTNEKLFFGSGTQLSVL.

The chain is built from TRBV9 and TRBJ2-7; 9 nucleotides line up with TRBD2. Losses at the gene ends were 0 bases for V and 2 bases for J; bases not matched to a gene: 6. Germline loops: CDR1 SGDLS, CDR2 YYNGEE. The CDR3 is 16 amino acids. The CDR3 loop reads CASSVGTSGYTYEQYF. The DNA of the CDR3 is TGTGCCAGCAGCGTAGGCACTAGCGGGTATACCTACGAGCAGTACTTC.

The chain carries TRBV9 and TRBJ1-1; D gene uncertain. Trimming cost V 4 bases and J 1 base, with 8 bases left between them. Germline lookup yields CDR1 SGDLS and CDR2 YYNGEE. The CDR3 sequence is 13 residues long. This chain's CDR3 is CASSPEGNTEAFF. CDR3 sequence (DNA): TGTGCCAGCAGCCCCGAGGGGAACACTGAAGCTTTCTTT.

This chain connects TRBV5-4 to TRBJ2-5, with 7 bases matching TRBD1. The CDR3 is 14 residues long. Germline V gene data show CDR1 as SGHNT and CDR2 as YYREEE (reference sequence). Unmatched junction bases numbered 7, after V lost 3 bases and J lost 5 bases. The CDR3 here is CASSSNKQGETQYF. CDR3 nucleotides: TGTGCCAGCAGCTCAAACAAACAGGGGGAGACCCAGTACTTC.

The rearrangement uses TRBV6-5 and TRBJ1-6; D unresolved. Germline CDR1 reads MNHEY; CDR2 reads SVGAGI. Trimming cost V 11 bases and J 9 bases, with 8 bases left between them. CDR3 length equals 10 residues. The CDR3 coding sequence is TGTGCCGAAGGCGGTTCACCCCTCCACTTT. Translating gives CAEGGSPLHF.

This chain connects TRBV27 to TRBJ1-2; 11 bases are shared with TRBD1. Germline CDR1 reads MNHEY; CDR2 reads SMNVEV (reference sequence). The CDR3 consists of 16 residues. After removal of 5 bases from V and 0 bases from J, the junction contained 5 bases not matched to a gene. In DNA form, the CDR3 reads TGTGCCAGCAGTACGGGACAGGGGGTTCCTAACTATGGCTACACCTTC. Its protein product is CASSTGQGVPNYGYTF.

For this clone: Other nucleotide sequences in the sample specify the same CDR3. V gene TRBV5-4 combines with J gene TRBJ2-5; no firm D call. The CDR3 has 11 residues. CDR1 and CDR2 (germline): SGHNT, YYREEE (reference sequence). Between the trimmed V and J ends, which lost 0 bases and 5 bases, there was a span of 2 bases. The CDR3 protein is CASSLEETQYF. DNA for the CDR3: TGTGCCAGCAGCTTGGAGGAGACCCAGTACTTC. The entire variable domain, with the rest obtained from reference TRBV5-4 and TRBJ2-5, is as follows: ETGVTQSPTHLIKTRGQQVTLRCSSQSGHNTVSWYQQALGQGPQFIFQYYREEENGRGNFPPRFSGLQFPNYSSELNVNALELDDSALYLCASSLEETQYFGPGTRLLVL.

The CDR3 is CASSFQGRLGSYEQYF. CDR3 nucleotides: TGTGCCAGCAGTTTCCAGGGGCGCTTAGGGTCCTACGAGCAGTACTTC. J is TRBJ2-7 and V is TRBV27; D perhaps matches TRBD1 (6 bases). V shed 3 bases and J shed 1 base, with 16 bases lying between them. This CDR3 is 16 amino acids long. CDR1 is MNHEY and CDR2 is SMNVEV in the germline V gene (reference sequence).

The chain has TRBV29-1 and TRBJ1-1; 10 nucleotides align to TRBD1. The ends lost 7 bases at V and 7 bases at J; junction bases unmatched: 12. The V gene's germline CDR1 is SQVTM and CDR2 ANQGSEA. The CDR3 runs 14 residues. The CDR3 here is CSAGGRQGASEAFF. DNA for the CDR3: TGCAGCGCCGGAGGCCGACAGGGGGCCAGTGAAGCTTTCTTT.

This rearrangement joins TRBV3-1 (or the pseudogene TRBV3-2) to TRBJ2-2, with D perhaps TRBD1 (5 bases). The CDR3 spans 15 residues. V was trimmed by 1 base and J by 4 bases, leaving 10 bases between them. Germline-derived CDR1 and CDR2 are LGHDT and YNNKEL (reference sequence). The CDR3 here is CASSQGNQGTGELFF. The CDR3 nucleotides read TGTGCCAGCAGCCAAGGAAATCAGGGCACCGGGGAGCTGTTTTTT.